A selection of T cell receptor beta chains follows, all from one sample in a study of spatial heterogeneity in lung cancer. TCRdb fed the 5' RACE reads into MiXCR, producing one record per CDR3 protein. In the table there are about 92,000 distinct CDR3 sequences, 12% of which are singletons. This sample comprised PBMCs, obtained at surgery. The receptors originated from a male donor with early-stage non-small cell lung cancer. Each CDR3 is given with its conserved first and last residue. The order of the fields is clone size, D gene, V gene, J gene, CDR3 protein, CDR3 DNA. D genes are given only for firm matches. Some rows have no size entry. The others give once, few or many, or a class for an expanded clone.

-	TRBD2	TRBV2	TRBJ2-7	CASRTSGGPYEQYF	TGTGCCAGCAGGACTAGCGGGGGGCCCTACGAGCAGTACTTC
few	TRBD2	TRBV7-6	TRBJ2-1	CASSFDRLAGGNEQFF	TGTGCCAGCAGTTTCGATAGACTAGCGGGGGGCAATGAGCAGTTCTTC
-	-	TRBV6-5	TRBJ2-3	CASSYSRDYTQYF	TGTGCCAGCAGTTACTCGCGGGATTATACGCAGTATTTT
-	TRBD1	TRBV5-1	TRBJ2-7	CASGSGQVVDEQYF	TGCGCCAGCGGCTCCGGACAGGTCGTCGACGAGCAGTACTTC
-	TRBD2	TRBV7-3	TRBJ2-1	CASSRGLAGAYNEQFF	TGTGCCAGCAGCCGAGGACTAGCGGGGGCCTACAATGAGCAGTTCTTC
-	-	TRBV6-4	TRBJ2-5	CASIEAWRYPGDQYF	TGTGCCAGCATTGAAGCTTGGCGATATCCTGGGGACCAGTACTTC
-	-	TRBV12-3/TRBV12-4	TRBJ1-1	CASSFFAGGVGTEAFF	TGTGCCAGCAGTTTTTTCGCTGGGGGCGTGGGCACTGAAGCTTTCTTT
few	-	TRBV7-9	TRBJ2-3	CASSLVGVTDTQYF	TGTGCCAGCAGCTTAGTAGGGGTCACAGATACGCAGTATTTT
-	TRBD1	TRBV28	TRBJ1-1	CASRFPTGTEAFF	TGTGCCAGCAGGTTCCCGACAGGGACTGAAGCTTTCTTT
few	-	TRBV6-5	TRBJ2-1	CASGGQGAYNEQFF	TGTGCCAGCGGAGGGCAGGGGGCCTACAATGAGCAGTTCTTC
few	-	TRBV5-1	TRBJ2-3	CASSLMTGDTQYF	TGCGCCAGCAGCCTCATGACGGGTGATACGCAGTATTTT
-	TRBD2	TRBV20-1	TRBJ2-1	CSASGAGTSDDDEQFF	TGCAGTGCTAGTGGGGCCGGGACTAGTGATGACGATGAGCAGTTCTTC
many	-	TRBV6-2/TRBV6-3	TRBJ1-5	CASSYAPGQPQHF	TGTGCCAGCAGTTACGCCCCAGGGCAGCCCCAGCATTTT
few	TRBD2	TRBV3-1	TRBJ2-7	CASSHGGNGYEQYF	TGTGCCAGCAGCCACGGGGGGAACGGCTACGAGCAGTACTTC
-	-	TRBV20-1	TRBJ1-5	CSASTGPYQPQHF	TGCAGTGCTAGTACAGGCCCATATCAGCCCCAGCATTTT
few	-	TRBV28	TRBJ2-7	CASSLGGAAYEQYF	TGTGCCAGCAGTTTGGGCGGGGCTGCCTACGAGCAGTACTTC
few	TRBD2	TRBV5-1	TRBJ2-7	CASSLGGGTSEQYF	TGCGCCAGCAGCTTGGGCGGGGGAACGTCCGAGCAGTACTTC
few	-	TRBV18	TRBJ2-5	CASSPNRETQYF	TGTGCCAGCTCACCAAATCGAGAGACCCAGTACTTC
-	-	TRBV7-2	TRBJ1-6	CASSLWGDNSPLHF	TGTGCCAGCAGCCTTTGGGGAGATAATTCACCCCTCCACTTT
-	TRBD1	TRBV20-1	TRBJ2-7	CSARAPGGYEQYF	TGCAGTGCTAGAGCCCCAGGGGGCTACGAGCAGTACTTC
many	TRBD1	TRBV6-2/TRBV6-3	TRBJ1-1	CASSYGGQGGTEAFF	TGTGCCAGCAGTTACGGCGGACAGGGGGGCACTGAAGCTTTCTTT
few	-	TRBV2	TRBJ1-4	CASSERYPRPGEKLFF	TGTGCCAGCAGTGAACGGTACCCCCGTCCTGGGGAAAAACTGTTTTTT
few	-	TRBV13	TRBJ2-3	CASSSRLADTQYF	TGTGCCAGCAGCTCGAGGTTGGCAGATACGCAGTATTTT
-	-	TRBV11-1	TRBJ2-7	CASSSRTAGEQYF	TGTGCCAGCAGCTCCCGGACTGCGGGCGAGCAGTACTTC
-	-	TRBV5-1	TRBJ1-1	CASSQDVNTEAFF	TGCGCCAGCAGCCAGGACGTGAACACTGAAGCTTTCTTT